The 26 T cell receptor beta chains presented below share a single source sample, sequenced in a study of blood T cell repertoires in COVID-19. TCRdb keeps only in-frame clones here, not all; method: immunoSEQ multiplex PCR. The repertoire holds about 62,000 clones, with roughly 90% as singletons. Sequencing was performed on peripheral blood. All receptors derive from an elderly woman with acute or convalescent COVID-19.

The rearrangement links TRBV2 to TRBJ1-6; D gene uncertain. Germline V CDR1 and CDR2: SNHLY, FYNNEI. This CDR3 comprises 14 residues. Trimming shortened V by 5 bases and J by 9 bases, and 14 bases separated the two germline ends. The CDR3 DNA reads TGTGCCAGCAGTCGGGTCGTAGACCGTTCACCCCTCCACTTT. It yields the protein CASSRVVDRSPLHF.

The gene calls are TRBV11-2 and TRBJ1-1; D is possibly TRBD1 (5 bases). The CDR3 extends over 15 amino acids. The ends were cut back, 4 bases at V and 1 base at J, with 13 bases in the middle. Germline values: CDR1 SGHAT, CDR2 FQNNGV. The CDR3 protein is CASSSWGQGNTEAFF. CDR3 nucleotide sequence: TGTGCCAGCAGCTCATGGGGCCAGGGGAACACTGAAGCTTTCTTT.

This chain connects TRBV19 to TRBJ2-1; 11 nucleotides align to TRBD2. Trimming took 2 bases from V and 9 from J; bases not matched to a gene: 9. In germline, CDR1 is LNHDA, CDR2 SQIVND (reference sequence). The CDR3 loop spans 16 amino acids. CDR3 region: CASSIPVLAGGGEQFF. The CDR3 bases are TGTGCCAGTAGTATACCGGTGCTAGCGGGAGGTGGTGAGCAGTTCTTC.

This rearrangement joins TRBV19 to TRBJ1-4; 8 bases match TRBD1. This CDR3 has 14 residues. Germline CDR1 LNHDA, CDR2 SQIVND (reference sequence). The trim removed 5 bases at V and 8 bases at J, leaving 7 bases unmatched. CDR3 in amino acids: CASSVSGGNEKLFF. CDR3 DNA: TGTGCCAGTAGTGTCTCAGGGGGCAACGAAAAACTGTTTTTT.

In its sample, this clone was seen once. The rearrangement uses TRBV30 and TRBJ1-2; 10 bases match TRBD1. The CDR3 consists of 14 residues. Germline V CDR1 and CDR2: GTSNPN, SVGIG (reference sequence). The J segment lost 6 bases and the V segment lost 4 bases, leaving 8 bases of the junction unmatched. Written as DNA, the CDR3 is TGTGCCTGGACCCCGGGACAGGGGACACATGGCTACACCTTC. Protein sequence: CAWTPGQGTHGYTF.

The CDR3 loop is CASTGVTDTQYF. The CDR3 bases are TGCGCCAGCACGGGAGTGACAGATACGCAGTATTTT. The chain joins TRBV10-2 to TRBJ2-3; weak D call: TRBD2 (6 bases). The CDR3 spans 12 residues. V was trimmed by 7 bases and J by 3 bases, leaving 8 bases between them. The germline CDR1 and CDR2 sequences are WSHSY and SAAADI.

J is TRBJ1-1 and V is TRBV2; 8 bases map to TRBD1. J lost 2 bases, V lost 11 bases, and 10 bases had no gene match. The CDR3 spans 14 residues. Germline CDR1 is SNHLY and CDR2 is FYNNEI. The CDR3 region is CAGNLGQVNTEAFF. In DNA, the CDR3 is TGTGCCGGCAATCTGGGACAGGTCAACACTGAAGCTTTCTTT.

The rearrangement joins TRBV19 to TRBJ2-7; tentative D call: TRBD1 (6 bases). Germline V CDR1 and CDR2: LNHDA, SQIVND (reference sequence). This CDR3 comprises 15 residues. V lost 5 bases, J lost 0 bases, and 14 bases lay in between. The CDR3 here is CASSRDRRSSYEQYF. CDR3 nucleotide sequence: TGTGCCAGTAGTCGCGACAGGAGGAGCTCCTACGAGCAGTACTTC.

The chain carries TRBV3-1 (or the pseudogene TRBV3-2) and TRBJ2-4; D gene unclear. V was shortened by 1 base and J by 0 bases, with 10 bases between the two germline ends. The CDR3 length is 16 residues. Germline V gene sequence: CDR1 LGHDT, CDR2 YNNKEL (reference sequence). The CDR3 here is CASSQAGGLAKNIQYF. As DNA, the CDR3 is TGTGCCAGCAGCCAAGCTGGCGGATTAGCCAAAAACATTCAGTACTTC.

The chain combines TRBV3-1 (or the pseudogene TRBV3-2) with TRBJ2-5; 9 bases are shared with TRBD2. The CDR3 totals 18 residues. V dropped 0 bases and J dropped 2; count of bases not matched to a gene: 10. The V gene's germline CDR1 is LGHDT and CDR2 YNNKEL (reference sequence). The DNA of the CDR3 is TGTGCCAGCAGCCAAGAGAGTCCGCTAGCGGGGATTCAAGAGACCCAGTACTTC. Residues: CASSQESPLAGIQETQYF.

DNA for the CDR3: TGTGCCAGCAGCTTAGGGGCCAGAACCTCTGGAAACACCATATATTTT. Amino acid sequence: CASSLGARTSGNTIYF. The rearrangement uses TRBV7-2 and TRBJ1-3; D not certain. With 1 base removed from V and 0 bases from J, the gap between germline ends came to 10 bases. The CDR3 extends over 16 amino acids. Germline V gene data show CDR1 as SGHTA and CDR2 as FQGNSA.

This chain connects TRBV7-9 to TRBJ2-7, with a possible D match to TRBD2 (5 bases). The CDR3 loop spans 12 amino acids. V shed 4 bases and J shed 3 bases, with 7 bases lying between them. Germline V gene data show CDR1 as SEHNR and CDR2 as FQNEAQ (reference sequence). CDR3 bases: TGTGCCAGCAGCTCCCGGGGCTACGAGCAGTACTTC. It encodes CASSSRGYEQYF.

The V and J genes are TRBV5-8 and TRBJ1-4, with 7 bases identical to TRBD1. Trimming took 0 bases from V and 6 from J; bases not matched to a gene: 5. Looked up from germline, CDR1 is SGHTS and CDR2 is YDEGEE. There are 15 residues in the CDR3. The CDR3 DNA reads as TGTGCCAGCAGCTTGGACCCGGGACAGTATGAAAAACTGTTTTTT. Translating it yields CASSLDPGQYEKLFF. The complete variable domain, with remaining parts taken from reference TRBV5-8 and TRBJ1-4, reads EAGVTQSPTHLIKTRGQQATLRCSPISGHTSVYWYQQALGLGLQFLLWYDEGEERNRGNFPPRFSGRQFPNYSSELNVNALELEDSALYLCASSLDPGQYEKLFFGSGTQLSVL.

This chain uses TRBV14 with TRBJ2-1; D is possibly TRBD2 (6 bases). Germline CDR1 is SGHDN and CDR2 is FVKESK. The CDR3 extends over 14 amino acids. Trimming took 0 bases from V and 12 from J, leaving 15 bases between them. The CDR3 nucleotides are TGTGCCAGCAGCCAAGATCGGAGTAGCGGAGGGCAGTTCTTC. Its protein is CASSQDRSSGGQFF.

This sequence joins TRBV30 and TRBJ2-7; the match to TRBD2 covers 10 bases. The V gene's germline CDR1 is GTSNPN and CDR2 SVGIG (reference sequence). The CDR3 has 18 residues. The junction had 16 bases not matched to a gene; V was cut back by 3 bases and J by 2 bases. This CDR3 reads CAWRLTGHSSGRAYEQYF. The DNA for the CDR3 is TGTGCCTGGAGACTGACAGGGCATTCAAGCGGGAGGGCCTACGAGCAGTACTTC.

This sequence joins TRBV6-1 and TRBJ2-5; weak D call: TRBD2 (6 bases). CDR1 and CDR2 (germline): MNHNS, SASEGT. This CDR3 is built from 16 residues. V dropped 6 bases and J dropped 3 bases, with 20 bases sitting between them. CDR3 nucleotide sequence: TGTGCCAGCAGGGAACTAGCAAGGATTAGCAAAGAGACCCAGTACTTC. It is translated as CASRELARISKETQYF.

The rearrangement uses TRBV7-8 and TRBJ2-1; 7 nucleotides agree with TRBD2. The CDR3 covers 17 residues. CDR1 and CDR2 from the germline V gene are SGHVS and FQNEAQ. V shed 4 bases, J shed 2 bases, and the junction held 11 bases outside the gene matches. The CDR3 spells CASSSAPAGDAYNEQFF. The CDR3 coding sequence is TGTGCCAGCAGCTCAGCTCCGGCGGGAGACGCCTACAATGAGCAGTTCTTC. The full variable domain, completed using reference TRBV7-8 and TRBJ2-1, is GAGVSQSPRYKVAKRGQDVALRCDPISGHVSLFWYQQALGQGPEFLTYFQNEAQLDKSGLPSDRFFAERPEGSVSTLKIQRTQQEDSAVYLCASSSAPAGDAYNEQFFGPGTRLTVL.

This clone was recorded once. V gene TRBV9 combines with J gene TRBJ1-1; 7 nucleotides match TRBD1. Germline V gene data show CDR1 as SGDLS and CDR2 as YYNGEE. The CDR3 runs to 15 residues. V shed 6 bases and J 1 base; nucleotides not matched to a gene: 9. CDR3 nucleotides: TGTGCCAGCACACAGGGGCCGGGGAGGAACACTGAAGCTTTCTTT. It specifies CASTQGPGRNTEAFF.

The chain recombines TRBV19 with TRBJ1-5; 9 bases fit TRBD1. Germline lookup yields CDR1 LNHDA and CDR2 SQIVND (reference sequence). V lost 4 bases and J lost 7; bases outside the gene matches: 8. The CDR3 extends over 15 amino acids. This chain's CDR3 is CASSTTGGAEQPQHF. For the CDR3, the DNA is TGTGCCAGTAGTACTACAGGGGGCGCGGAACAGCCCCAGCATTTT.

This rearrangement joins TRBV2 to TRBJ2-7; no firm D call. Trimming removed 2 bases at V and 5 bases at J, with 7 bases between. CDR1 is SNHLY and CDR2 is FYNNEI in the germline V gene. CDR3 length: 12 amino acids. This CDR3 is CASSEQINEQYF. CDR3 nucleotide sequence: TGTGCCAGCAGTGAACAGATCAACGAGCAGTACTTC.

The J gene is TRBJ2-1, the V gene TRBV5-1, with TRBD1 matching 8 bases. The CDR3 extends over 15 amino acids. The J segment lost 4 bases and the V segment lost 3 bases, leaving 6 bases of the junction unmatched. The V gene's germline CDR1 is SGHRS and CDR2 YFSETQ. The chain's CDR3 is CASSSPGQVYNEQFF. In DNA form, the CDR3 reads TGCGCCAGCAGCTCACCGGGACAGGTATACAATGAGCAGTTCTTC.

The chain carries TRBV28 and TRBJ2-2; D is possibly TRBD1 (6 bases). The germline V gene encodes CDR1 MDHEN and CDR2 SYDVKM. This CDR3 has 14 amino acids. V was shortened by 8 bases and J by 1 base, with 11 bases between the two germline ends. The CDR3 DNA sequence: TGTGCCAGCGTACCGGGACAGAACACCGGGGAGCTGTTTTTT. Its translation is CASVPGQNTGELFF.

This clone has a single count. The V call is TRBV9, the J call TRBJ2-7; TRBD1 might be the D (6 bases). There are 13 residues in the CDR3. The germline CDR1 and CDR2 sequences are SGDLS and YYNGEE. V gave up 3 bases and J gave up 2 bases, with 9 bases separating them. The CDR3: CASSAQGAYEQYF. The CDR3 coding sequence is TGTGCCAGCAGCGCACAGGGAGCCTACGAGCAGTACTTC.

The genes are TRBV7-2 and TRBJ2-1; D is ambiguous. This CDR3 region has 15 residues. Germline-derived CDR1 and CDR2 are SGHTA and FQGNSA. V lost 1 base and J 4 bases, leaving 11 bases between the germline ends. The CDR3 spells CASSLVRGVYNEQFF. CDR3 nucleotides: TGTGCCAGCAGCTTAGTTCGCGGAGTTTACAATGAGCAGTTCTTC.

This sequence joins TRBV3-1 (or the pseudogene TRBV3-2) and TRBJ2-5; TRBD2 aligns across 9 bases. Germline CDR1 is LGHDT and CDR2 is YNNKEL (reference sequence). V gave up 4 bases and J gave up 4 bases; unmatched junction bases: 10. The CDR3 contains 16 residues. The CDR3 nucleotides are TGTGCCAGCAGCCTCCTCGGCGGGAGGGGCGGAGAGACCCAGTACTTC. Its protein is CASSLLGGRGGETQYF.

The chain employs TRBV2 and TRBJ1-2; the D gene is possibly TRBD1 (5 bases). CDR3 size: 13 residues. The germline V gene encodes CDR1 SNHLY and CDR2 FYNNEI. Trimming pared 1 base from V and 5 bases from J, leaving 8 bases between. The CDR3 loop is CASSEGGRYGYTF. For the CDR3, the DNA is TGTGCCAGCAGTGAAGGGGGGAGGTATGGCTACACCTTC.